This T cell receptor beta chain was sequenced for a study of cytomegalovirus exposure and HLA in healthy donors. General study results and limits: Some V segments, including TRBV6-2 and TRBV6-3, were excluded as indistinguishable.

About this clone itself: Its cognate antigen is unknown.

V lost 5 bases to trimming and J lost 4 bases, with 11 bases between them. The CDR3 extends over 14 amino acids. Looked up from germline, CDR1 is LNHDA and CDR2 is SQIVND (reference sequence). A multiplex PCR was run with 60 Vbeta primers and 13 Jbeta primers. Source study methods: Unique TCR beta chains numbered approximately 76 million in a later analysis, with around 11 million shared. Sequencing was performed with immunoSEQ multiplex PCR; in TCRdb, only in-frame clones are kept and a portion is missing. V, J and clone size derive from that table, while D and trimming were established from the DNA sequence. The top ten hold more than 2.5% of the sample, which has approximately 120,000 clones, roughly 76% seen once.

The TCR comes from a woman between 45 and 65 years old in good health and CMV-seronegative. The sample was PBMCs. V and J are TRBV19 and TRBJ1-4; D perhaps matches TRBD1 (5 bases). This CDR3 is CASSPRQSNEKLFF. The CDR3 DNA reads as TGTGCCAGTAGTCCTCGACAGAGTAATGAAAAACTGTTTTTT.